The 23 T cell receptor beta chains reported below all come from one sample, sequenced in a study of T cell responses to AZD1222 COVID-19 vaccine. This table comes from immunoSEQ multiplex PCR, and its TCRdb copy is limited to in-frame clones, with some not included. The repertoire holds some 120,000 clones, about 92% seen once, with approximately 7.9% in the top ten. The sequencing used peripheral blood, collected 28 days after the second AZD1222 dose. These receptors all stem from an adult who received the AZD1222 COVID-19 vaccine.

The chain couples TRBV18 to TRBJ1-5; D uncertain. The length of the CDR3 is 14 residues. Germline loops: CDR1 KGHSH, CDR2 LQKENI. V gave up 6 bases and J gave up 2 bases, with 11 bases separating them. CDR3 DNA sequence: TGTGCCAGCTCGCCCTCAGCGGGCAATCAGCCCCAGCATTTT. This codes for CASSPSAGNQPQHF.

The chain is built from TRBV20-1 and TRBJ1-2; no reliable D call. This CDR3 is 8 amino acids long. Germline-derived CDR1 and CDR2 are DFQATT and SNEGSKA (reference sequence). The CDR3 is CRHNGYTF. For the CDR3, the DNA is TGCCGACACAATGGCTACACCTTC.

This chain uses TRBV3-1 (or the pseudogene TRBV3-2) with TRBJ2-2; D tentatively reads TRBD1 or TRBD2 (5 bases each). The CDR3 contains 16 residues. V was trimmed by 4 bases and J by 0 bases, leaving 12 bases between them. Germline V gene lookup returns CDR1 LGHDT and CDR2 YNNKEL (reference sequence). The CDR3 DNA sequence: TGTGCCAGCAGCCCGACAGCGACTACGAACACCGGGGAGCTGTTTTTT. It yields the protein CASSPTATTNTGELFF.

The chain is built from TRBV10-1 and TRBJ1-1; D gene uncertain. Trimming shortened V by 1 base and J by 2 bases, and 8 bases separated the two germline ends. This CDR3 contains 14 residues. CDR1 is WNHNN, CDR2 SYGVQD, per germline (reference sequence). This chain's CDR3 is CASSEYRANTEAFF. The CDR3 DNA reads TGCGCCAGCAGTGAGTACAGAGCTAACACTGAAGCTTTCTTT.

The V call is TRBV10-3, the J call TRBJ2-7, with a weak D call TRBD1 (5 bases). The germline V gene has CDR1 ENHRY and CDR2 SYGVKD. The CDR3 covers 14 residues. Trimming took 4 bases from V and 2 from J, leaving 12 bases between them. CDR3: CAISAQGRAYEQYF. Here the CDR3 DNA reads TGTGCCATCAGTGCCCAGGGCAGAGCCTACGAGCAGTACTTC.

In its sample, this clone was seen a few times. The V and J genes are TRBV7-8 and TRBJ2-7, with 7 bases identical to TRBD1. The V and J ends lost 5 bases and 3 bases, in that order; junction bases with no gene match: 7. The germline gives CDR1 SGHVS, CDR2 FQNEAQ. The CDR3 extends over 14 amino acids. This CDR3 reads CASSAGTANYEQYF. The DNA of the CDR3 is TGTGCCAGCAGCGCCGGGACAGCTAACTACGAGCAGTACTTC.

The CDR3 loop is CSASDSGRGRGNEQFF. The CDR3 DNA sequence: TGCAGTGCTAGTGACTCCGGGAGGGGCCGTGGCAATGAGCAGTTCTTC. The chain carries TRBV20-1 and TRBJ2-1; 8 positions agree with TRBD2. Germline V gives CDR1 DFQATT, CDR2 SNEGSKA (reference sequence). The V segment lost 3 bases and the J segment 6 bases; nucleotides outside the gene matches: 13. This CDR3 region has 16 residues.

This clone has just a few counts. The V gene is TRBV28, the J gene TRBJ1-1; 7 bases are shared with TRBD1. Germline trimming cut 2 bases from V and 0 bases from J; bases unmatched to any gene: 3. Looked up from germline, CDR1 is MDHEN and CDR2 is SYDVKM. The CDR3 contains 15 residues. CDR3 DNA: TGTGCCAGCAGTTTAGTGGGACAGATGAACACTGAAGCTTTCTTT. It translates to CASSLVGQMNTEAFF. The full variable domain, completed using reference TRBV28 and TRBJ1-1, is DVKVTQSSRYLVKRTGEKVFLECVQDMDHENMFWYRQDPGLGLRLIYFSYDVKMKEKGDIPEGYSVSREKKERFSLILESASTNQTSMYLCASSLVGQMNTEAFFGQGTRLTVV.

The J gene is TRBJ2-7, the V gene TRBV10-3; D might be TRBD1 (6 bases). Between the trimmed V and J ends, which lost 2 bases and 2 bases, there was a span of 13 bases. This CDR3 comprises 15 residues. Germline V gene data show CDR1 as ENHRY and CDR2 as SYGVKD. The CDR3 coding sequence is TGTGCCATCAGTGAGGGGCCAGGGGAGCCCTACGAGCAGTACTTC. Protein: CAISEGPGEPYEQYF.

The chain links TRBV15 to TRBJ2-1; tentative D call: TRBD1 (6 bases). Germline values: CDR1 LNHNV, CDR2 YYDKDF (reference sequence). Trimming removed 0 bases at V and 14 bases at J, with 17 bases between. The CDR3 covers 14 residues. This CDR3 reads CATSRDYQYREKFF. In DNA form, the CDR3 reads TGTGCCACCAGCAGAGATTATCAGTACAGGGAGAAGTTCTTC. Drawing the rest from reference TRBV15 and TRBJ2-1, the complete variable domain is DAMVIQNPRYQVTQFGKPVTLSCSQTLNHNVMYWYQQKSSQAPKLLFHYYDKDFNNEADTPDNFQSRRPNTSFCFLDIRSPGLGDTAMYLCATSRDYQYREKFFGPGTRLTVL.

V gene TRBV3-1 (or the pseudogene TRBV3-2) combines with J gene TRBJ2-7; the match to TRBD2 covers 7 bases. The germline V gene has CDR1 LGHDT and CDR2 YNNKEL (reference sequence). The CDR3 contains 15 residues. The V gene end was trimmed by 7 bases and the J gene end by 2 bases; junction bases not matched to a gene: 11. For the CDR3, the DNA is TGTGCCAGCAACCTCCGGGGAGGGGCAGCCTACGAGCAGTACTTC. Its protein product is CASNLRGGAAYEQYF.

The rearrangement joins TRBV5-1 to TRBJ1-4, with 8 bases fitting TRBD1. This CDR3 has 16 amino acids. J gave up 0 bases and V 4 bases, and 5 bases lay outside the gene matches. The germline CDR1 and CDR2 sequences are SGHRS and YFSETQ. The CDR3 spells CASSATGVATNEKLFF. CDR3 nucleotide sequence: TGCGCCAGCAGCGCGACAGGGGTCGCAACTAATGAAAAACTGTTTTTT.

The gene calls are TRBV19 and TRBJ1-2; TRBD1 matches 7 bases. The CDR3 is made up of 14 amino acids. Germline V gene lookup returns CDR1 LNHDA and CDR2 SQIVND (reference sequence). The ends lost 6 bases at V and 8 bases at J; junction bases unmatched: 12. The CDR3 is CASSIFQTGSGYTF. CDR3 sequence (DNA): TGTGCCAGTAGCATCTTCCAGACAGGGTCAGGCTACACCTTC.

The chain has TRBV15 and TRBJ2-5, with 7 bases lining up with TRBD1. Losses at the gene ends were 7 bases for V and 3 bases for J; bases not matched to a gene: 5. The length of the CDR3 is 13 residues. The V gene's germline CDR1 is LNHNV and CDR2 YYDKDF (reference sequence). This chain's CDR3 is CATMGQKKETQYF. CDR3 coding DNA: TGTGCCACCATGGGACAGAAGAAAGAGACCCAGTACTTC.

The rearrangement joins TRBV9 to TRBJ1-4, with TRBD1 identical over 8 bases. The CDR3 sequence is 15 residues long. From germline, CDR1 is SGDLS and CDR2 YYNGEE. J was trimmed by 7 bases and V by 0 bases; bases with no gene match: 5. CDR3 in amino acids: CASSVDGQGGEKLFF. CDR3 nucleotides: TGTGCCAGCAGCGTAGATGGACAGGGTGGTGAAAAACTGTTTTTT.

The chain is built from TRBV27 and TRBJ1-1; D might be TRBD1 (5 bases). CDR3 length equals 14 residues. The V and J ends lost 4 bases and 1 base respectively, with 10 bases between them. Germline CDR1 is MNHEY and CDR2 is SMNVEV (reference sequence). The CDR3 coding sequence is TGTGCCAGCAGTTCAGGGCTCCCGAACACTGAAGCTTTCTTT. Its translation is CASSSGLPNTEAFF.

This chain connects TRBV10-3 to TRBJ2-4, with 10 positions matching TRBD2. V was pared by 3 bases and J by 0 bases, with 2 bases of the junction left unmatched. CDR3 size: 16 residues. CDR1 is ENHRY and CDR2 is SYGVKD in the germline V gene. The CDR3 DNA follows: TGTGCCATCAGTGAAGGACTAGCGGAAGCCAAAAACATTCAGTACTTC. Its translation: CAISEGLAEAKNIQYF.

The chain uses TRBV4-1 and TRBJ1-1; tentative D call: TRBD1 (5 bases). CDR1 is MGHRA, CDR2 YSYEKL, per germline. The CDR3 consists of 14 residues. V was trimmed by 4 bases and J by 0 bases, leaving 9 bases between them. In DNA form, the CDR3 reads TGCGCCAGCAGCCGGGGACGGTTGAACACTGAAGCTTTCTTT. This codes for CASSRGRLNTEAFF.

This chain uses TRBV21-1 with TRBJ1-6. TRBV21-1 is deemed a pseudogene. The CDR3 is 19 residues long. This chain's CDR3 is CASSQIRDGEGVSNSPLHF. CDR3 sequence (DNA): TGTGCCAGCAGCCAGATTCGGGACGGGGAGGGGGTATCCAATTCACCCCTCCACTTT.

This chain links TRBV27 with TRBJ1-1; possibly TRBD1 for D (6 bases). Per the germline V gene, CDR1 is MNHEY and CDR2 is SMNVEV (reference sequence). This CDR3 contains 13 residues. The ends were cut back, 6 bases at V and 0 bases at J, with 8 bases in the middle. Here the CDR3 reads CASRTGMNTEAFF. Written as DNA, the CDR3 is TGTGCCAGCAGGACAGGAATGAACACTGAAGCTTTCTTT.

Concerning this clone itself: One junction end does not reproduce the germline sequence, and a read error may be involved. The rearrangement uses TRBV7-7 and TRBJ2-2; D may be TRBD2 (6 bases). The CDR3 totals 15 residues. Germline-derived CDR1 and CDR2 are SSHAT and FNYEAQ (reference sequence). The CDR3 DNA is TGTGCTAGCAGCTTAGCGGCTGGGAGCACCGGGGAGCTGTTTTTT. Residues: CASSLAAGSTGELFF. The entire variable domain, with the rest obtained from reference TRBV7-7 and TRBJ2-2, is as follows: GAGVSQSPRYKVTKRGQDVTLRCDPISSHATLYWYQQALGQGPEFLTYFNYEAQPDKSGLPSDRFSAERPEGSISTLTIQRTEQRDSAMYRCASSLAAGSTGELFFGEGSRLTVL.

In nucleotides, the CDR3 is TGTGCCAGCCATACTGGACAGGGCCGAAACACTGAAGCTTTCTTT. Translating gives CASHTGQGRNTEAFF. The rearrangement uses TRBV27 and TRBJ1-1; TRBD1 matches 8 bases. Trimming took 8 bases from V and 2 from J; bases not matched to a gene: 10. CDR1 and CDR2 (germline): MNHEY, SMNVEV (reference sequence). This CDR3 contains 15 residues.

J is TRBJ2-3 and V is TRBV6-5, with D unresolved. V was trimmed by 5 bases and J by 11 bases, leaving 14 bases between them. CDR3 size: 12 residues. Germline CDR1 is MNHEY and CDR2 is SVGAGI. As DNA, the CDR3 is TGTGCCAGCAGTCCACCCGGCTGGGAGCAGTATTTT. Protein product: CASSPPGWEQYF.